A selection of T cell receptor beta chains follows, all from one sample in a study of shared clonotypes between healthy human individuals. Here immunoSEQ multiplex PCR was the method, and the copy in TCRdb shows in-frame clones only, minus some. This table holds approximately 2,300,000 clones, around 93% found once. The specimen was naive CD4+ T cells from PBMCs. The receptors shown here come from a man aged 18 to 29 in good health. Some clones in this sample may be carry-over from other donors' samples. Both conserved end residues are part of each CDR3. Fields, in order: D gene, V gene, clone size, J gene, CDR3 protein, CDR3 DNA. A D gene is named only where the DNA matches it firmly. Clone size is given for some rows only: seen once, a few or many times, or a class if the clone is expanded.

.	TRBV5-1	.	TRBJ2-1	CASSLGAGSNEQFF	TGCGCCAGCAGCTTGGGTGCAGGGAGCAATGAGCAGTTCTTC
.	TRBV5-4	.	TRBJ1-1	CASRTRELPEAFF	TGTGCCAGCAGGACCCGGGAGCTTCCTGAAGCTTTCTTT
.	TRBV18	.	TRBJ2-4	CASSPPKLKEKNPKNIQYF	TGTGCCAGCTCACCACCGAAGTTGAAAGAGAAAAACCCCAAAAACATTCAGTACTTC
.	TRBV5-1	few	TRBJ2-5	CASSRRPQETQYF	TGCGCCAGCAGCCGGCGACCCCAAGAGACCCAGTACTTC
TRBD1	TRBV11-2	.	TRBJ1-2	CASSGQANYGYTF	TGTGCCAGCAGCGGACAGGCCAACTATGGCTACACCTTC
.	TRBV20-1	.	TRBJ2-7	CSATDKYEQYF	TGCAGTGCTACCGACAAGTACGAGCAGTACTTC
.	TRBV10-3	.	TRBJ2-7	CAISGGVNEQYF	TGTGCCATCAGTGGGGGCGTAAACGAGCAGTACTTC
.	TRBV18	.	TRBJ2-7	CASSYGVVAYEQYF	TGTGCCAGCTCTTACGGGGTTGTGGCATACGAGCAGTACTTC
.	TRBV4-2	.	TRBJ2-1	CASSQGATRPNEQFF	TGTGCCAGCAGCCAAGGAGCTACGCGGCCCAATGAGCAGTTCTTC
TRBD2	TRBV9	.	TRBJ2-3	CASTQAGGRTDTQYF	TGTGCCAGCACGCAAGCGGGAGGTAGAACAGATACGCAGTATTTT
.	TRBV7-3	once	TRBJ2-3	CASSLSHGDTQYF	TGTGCCAGCAGCTTATCCCACGGAGATACGCAGTATTTT
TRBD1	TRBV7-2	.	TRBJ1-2	CASSPPGQGFVGYTF	TGTGCCAGCAGCCCCCCGGGACAGGGTTTTGTTGGCTACACCTTC
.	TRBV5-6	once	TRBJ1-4	CASSLGQTGKTNEKLFF	TGTGCCAGCAGCTTGGGCCAAACGGGAAAGACTAATGAAAAACTGTTTTTT
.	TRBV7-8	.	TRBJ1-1	CASSHENTEAFF	TGTGCCAGCAGCCACGAGAACACTGAAGCTTTCTTT
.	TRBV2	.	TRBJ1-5	CASEGESNQPQHF	TGTGCCAGCGAGGGGGAAAGCAATCAGCCCCAGCATTTT
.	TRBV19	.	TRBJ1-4	CASTTLQNSLLATNEKLFF	TGTGCCAGTACTACACTCCAAAACAGCTTACTAGCAACTAATGAAAAACTGTTTTTT
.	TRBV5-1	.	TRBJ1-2	CATRVSRDYGYTF	TGCGCCACCAGAGTGTCAAGGGACTATGGCTACACCTTC
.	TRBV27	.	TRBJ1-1	CASSSRFWNTEAFF	TGTGCCAGCAGCTCCCGTTTTTGGAACACTGAAGCTTTCTTT
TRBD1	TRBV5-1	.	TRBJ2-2	CASSPPAQGDTGELFF	TGCGCCAGCAGTCCCCCCGCCCAGGGGGACACCGGGGAGCTGTTTTTT
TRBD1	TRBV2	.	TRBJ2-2	CASRRQGSTSGELFF	TGTGCCAGCAGACGACAGGGGTCGACGTCCGGGGAGCTGTTTTTT
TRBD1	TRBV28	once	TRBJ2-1	CASSSPGQRTGNEQFF	TGTGCCAGCAGCTCACCGGGACAGCGGACTGGGAATGAGCAGTTCTTC
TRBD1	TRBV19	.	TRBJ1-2	CASTHQGQRYGYTF	TGTGCCAGTACCCATCAGGGACAGCGATATGGCTACACCTTC
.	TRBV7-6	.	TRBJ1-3	CASSSRLSRSGNTIYF	TGTGCCAGCAGCTCGCGACTGTCACGATCTGGAAACACCATATATTTT
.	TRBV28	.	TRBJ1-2	CASSIRDNYGYTF	TGTGCCAGCAGTATCCGGGACAACTATGGCTACACCTTC
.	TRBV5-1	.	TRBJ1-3	CASSLGLTRLGNTIYF	TGCGCCAGCAGCTTGGGACTGACCCGGTTGGGAAACACCATATATTTT
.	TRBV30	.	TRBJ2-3	CAWSVGSISTDTQYF	TGTGCCTGGAGTGTAGGGAGCATCAGCACAGATACGCAGTATTTT
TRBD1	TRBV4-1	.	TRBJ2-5	CASSLGTAEETQYF	TGCGCCAGCAGCCTCGGGACAGCTGAAGAGACCCAGTACTTC
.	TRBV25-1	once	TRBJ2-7	CASSEAGGASYEQYF	TGTGCCAGCAGTGAAGCTGGGGGCGCCTCCTACGAGCAGTACTTC
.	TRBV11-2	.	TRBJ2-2	CASRSIQGRTGELFF	TGTGCCAGCAGATCCATACAGGGAAGGACCGGGGAGCTGTTTTTT
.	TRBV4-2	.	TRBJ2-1	CASSQLPLRQASYNEQFF	TGTGCCAGCAGCCAGCTTCCGTTGAGACAGGCTTCCTACAATGAGCAGTTCTTC
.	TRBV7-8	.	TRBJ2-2	CASSSLAVGDGTGELFF	TGTGCCAGCAGCTCCCTTGCAGTGGGCGACGGCACCGGGGAGCTGTTTTTT
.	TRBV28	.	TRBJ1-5	CASHFGGARGNQPQHF	TGTGCCAGCCATTTTGGGGGGGCTCGGGGCAATCAGCCCCAGCATTTT
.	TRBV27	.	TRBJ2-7	CASSLSGRYYEQYF	TGTGCCAGCAGTTTATCGGGTCGGTACTACGAGCAGTACTTC
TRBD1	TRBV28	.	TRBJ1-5	CASSHRGQGYLNQPQHF	TGTGCCAGCAGTCATAGGGGGCAGGGATATCTCAATCAGCCCCAGCATTTT
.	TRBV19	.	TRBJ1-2	CASSPGTGYGYTF	TGTGCCAGTAGTCCCGGGACGGGTTATGGCTACACCTTC
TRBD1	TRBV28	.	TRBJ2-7	CASSNQGAAYEQYF	TGTGCCAGCAGTAATCAGGGGGCCGCCTACGAGCAGTACTTC
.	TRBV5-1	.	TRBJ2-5	CASSLTTGEETQYF	TGCGCCAGCAGCTTGACGACAGGAGAAGAGACCCAGTACTTC
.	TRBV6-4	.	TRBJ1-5	CAIRLDHRAKPYYSNQPQHF	TGTGCCATCCGGTTGGATCACAGGGCCAAACCCTATTATAGCAATCAGCCCCAGCATTTT
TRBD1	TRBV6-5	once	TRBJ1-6	CASRTGQGRYSPLHF	TGTGCCAGCAGAACGGGACAGGGGAGGTATTCACCCCTCCACTTT
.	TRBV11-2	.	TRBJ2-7	CASSLRSGGTYEQYF	TGTGCCAGCAGCTTAAGGTCTGGGGGCACCTACGAGCAGTACTTC
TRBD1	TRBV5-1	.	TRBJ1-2	CASSSRTGVNYGYTF	TGCGCCAGCAGCTCGAGGACAGGGGTTAACTATGGCTACACCTTC
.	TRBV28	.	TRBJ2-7	CASREQGEYEQYF	TGTGCCAGCAGGGAACAGGGCGAATACGAGCAGTACTTC
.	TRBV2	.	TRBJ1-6	CASSDSRGGSPLHF	TGTGCCAGCAGTGATTCCAGGGGAGGGTCACCCCTCCACTTT
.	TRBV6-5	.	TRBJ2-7	CASSYSEAYYEQYF	TGTGCCAGCAGTTACTCCGAGGCTTACTACGAGCAGTACTTC
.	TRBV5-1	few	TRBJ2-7	CASSLESYEQYF	TGCGCCAGCAGCTTGGAGTCCTACGAGCAGTACTTC
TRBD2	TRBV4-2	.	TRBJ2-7	CASSQSPGTSVDEQYF	TGTGCCAGCAGCCAATCCCCCGGGACTAGCGTGGACGAGCAGTACTTC
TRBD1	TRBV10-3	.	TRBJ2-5	CAIKKDRAGETQYF	TGTGCCATCAAAAAGGACAGGGCGGGAGAGACCCAGTACTTC
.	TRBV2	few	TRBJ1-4	CASSYLNEKLFF	TGTGCCAGCAGTTATCTTAATGAAAAACTGTTTTTT
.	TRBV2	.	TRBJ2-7	CASRQGPGEQYF	TGTGCCAGCAGGCAGGGGCCGGGCGAGCAGTACTTC